This T cell receptor (beta chain) was sequenced in a study of human T cells and chemical hapten exposure. The overall study: Cases of alopecia areata, totalis or universalis occurred in a predominantly female patient group. Whole-study findings and limits: Correlating positively with patch test score were the PT1 expanded TCR counts.

There are 13 residues in the CDR3. Germline CDR1 and CDR2: SGHRS and YFSETQ. V lost 2 bases and J 1 base, leaving 3 bases between the germline ends. This clonotype was counted many times. Its antigen is unknown. Time point noted: pre-sensitization, week 0. Treatment indicated: therapeutic diphenylcyclopropenone sensitization with weekly scalp DPC. Blood was collected ahead of every patch test applied. TCRdb fed the RACE reads into MiXCR, producing one record per CDR3 protein. The sample yields about 68,000 distinct CDR3 sequences, approximately 9.9% seen once. Sequencing was performed on whole blood, taken in connection with sensitization to the hapten diphenylcyclopropenone (DPC). V is TRBV5-1 and J is TRBJ2-2, with D uncertain. The sequence derives from a woman in her fifties or sixties with alopecia areata. Some clones in this sample may be carry-over from other donors' samples. The CDR3 is CASSFGNTGELFF. The CDR3 region has the DNA TGCGCCAGCAGCTTCGGGAACACCGGGGAGCTGTTTTTT.